The present T cell receptor (beta chain) was sequenced within a study of post-analysis software for immune sequencing data. Study conclusions and caveats: Four or five TRBV segments (TRBV5-6, TRBV5-1 and TRBV20-1 among them) occurred more frequently in patients than in controls. When the samples were clustered directly with F measure, those that had been prepared in the same batch showed strong co-clustering.

Germline CDR1 and CDR2: ENHRY and SYGVKD. The CDR3 runs to 16 residues. V lost 0 bases and J lost 3, with 14 bases in between. About this clonotype: Its antigen is still unknown.

Tagging with unique molecular identifiers was a feature of the TCR beta cDNA libraries. Starting from roughly 1.1 to 9.2 million T cells, the study yielded approximately 500,000 cDNA molecules. One entry per CDR3 protein, called by TCRdb with MiXCR from the PCR reads. The table records approximately 570,000 distinct CDR3 sequences, around 40% of them present only once. The sequence was obtained from a girl aged 10 to 17 with multiple sclerosis. Sequencing used blood. The chain has TRBV10-3 and TRBJ2-5, with D uncertain. The chain's CDR3 is CAISESFRDSEETQYF. CDR3 coding DNA: TGTGCCATCAGTGAGTCGTTCAGAGATTCCGAAGAGACCCAGTACTTC.